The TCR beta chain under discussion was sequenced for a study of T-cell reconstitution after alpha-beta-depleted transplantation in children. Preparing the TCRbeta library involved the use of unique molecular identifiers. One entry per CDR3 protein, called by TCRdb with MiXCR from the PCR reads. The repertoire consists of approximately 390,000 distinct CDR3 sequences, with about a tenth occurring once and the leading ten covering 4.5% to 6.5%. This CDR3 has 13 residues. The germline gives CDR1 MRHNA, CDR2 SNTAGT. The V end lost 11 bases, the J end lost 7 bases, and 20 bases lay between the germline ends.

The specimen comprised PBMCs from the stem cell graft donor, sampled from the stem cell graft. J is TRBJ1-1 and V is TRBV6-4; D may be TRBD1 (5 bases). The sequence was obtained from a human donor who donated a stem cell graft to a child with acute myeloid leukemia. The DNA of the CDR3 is TGTGCCTTCAGTGGGACGTGGGAGAATGAAGCTTTCTTT. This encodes CAFSGTWENEAFF.